Presented here are 10 T cell receptor beta chains from one specimen sequenced in a study of OX40 agonist ivuxolimab in advanced cancers. Generated by immunoSEQ multiplex PCR, the TCRdb table keeps only in-frame clones and is missing some. In the table there are tens of thousands of clones, less than 90% of which are singletons. Material: CD4+ or CD8+ T cells sorted from blood, obtained in a trial of the OX40 agonist ivuxolimab. These receptor sequences come from an adult with an advanced solid tumor such as melanoma, head and neck, liver or kidney cancer.

This clone was counted only a few times. This chain links TRBV25-1 with TRBJ2-2; 7 bases are shared with TRBD1. This CDR3 contains 14 residues. Germline CDR1 reads MGHDK; CDR2 reads SYGVNS. V dropped 6 bases and J dropped 5; count of bases not matched to a gene: 6. The CDR3: CASRTGITTGELFF. The CDR3 DNA reads TGTGCCAGCAGGACAGGGATAACGACCGGGGAGCTGTTTTTT.

V is TRBV19 and J is TRBJ1-4; 11 bases line up with TRBD1. Germline V gene sequence: CDR1 LNHDA, CDR2 SQIVND (reference sequence). The CDR3 is 15 amino acids. V gave up 4 bases and J gave up 7 bases; unmatched junction bases: 5. The CDR3, as DNA: TGTGCCAGTAGTAATCCGGGACAGGGGGTTGAAAAACTGTTTTTT. Protein: CASSNPGQGVEKLFF.

The chain couples TRBV11-2 to TRBJ2-4, with D perhaps matching TRBD1 (6 bases). Trimming left V 5 bases short and J 7 bases short, with 18 bases between. The CDR3 runs 15 residues. Germline loops: CDR1 SGHAT, CDR2 FQNNGV. In DNA, the CDR3 is TGTGCCAGCAGCCGAGCGCAGGGGTCGGGGAACATTCAGTACTTC. Amino acids: CASSRAQGSGNIQYF. Supplemented by reference TRBV11-2 and TRBJ2-4, the full variable domain reads EAGVAQSPRYKIIEKRQSVAFWCNPISGHATLYWYQQILGQGPKLLIQFQNNGVVDDSQLPKDRFSAERLKGVDSTLKIQPAKLEDSAVYLCASSRAQGSGNIQYFGAGTRLSVL.

The CDR3 protein is CASSLFGTSKRGVSYNEQFF. In DNA, the CDR3 is TGTGCCAGCAGCCTCTTCGGAACTTCTAAGCGGGGGGTCTCCTACAATGAGCAGTTCTTC. The chain has TRBV5-4 and TRBJ2-1, with 9 bases aligning to TRBD2. The CDR3 has 20 residues. CDR1 is SGHNT, CDR2 YYREEE, per germline (reference sequence). Unmatched junction bases numbered 17, after V lost 4 bases and J lost 0 bases.

This sequence joins TRBV5-4 and TRBJ2-7; 10 nucleotides line up with TRBD1. Germline-derived CDR1 and CDR2 are SGHNT and YYREEE (reference sequence). V dropped 4 bases and J dropped 7; count of bases not matched to a gene: 8. The CDR3 covers 14 residues. DNA for the CDR3: TGTGCCAGCAGCCCGGGGACAGGGGACAGAGAGCAGTACTTC. This gives the protein CASSPGTGDREQYF. Using reference TRBV5-4 and TRBJ2-7 for the parts outside the CDR3, the full variable domain is ETGVTQSPTHLIKTRGQQVTLRCSSQSGHNTVSWYQQALGQGPQFIFQYYREEENGRGNFPPRFSGLQFPNYSSELNVNALELDDSALYLCASSPGTGDREQYFGPGTRLTVT.

The V call is TRBV6-1, the J call TRBJ1-5, with no clear D. Germline V gene data show CDR1 as MNHNS and CDR2 as SASEGT. V dropped 7 bases and J dropped 5 bases, with 12 bases sitting between them. The CDR3 consists of 13 residues. CDR3 sequence reads: CASMVGLDQPQHF. The CDR3 DNA follows: TGTGCCAGCATGGTCGGGCTTGATCAGCCCCAGCATTTT.

The CDR3 here is CASSPGTAFEAYEQYF. For the CDR3, the DNA is TGTGCCAGCAGCCCGGGGACCGCTTTCGAGGCCTACGAGCAGTACTTC. This chain links TRBV7-6 with TRBJ2-7; D might be TRBD1 or TRBD2, each matching 5 bases. Trimming shortened V by 5 bases and J by 2 bases, and 19 bases separated the two germline ends. The length of the CDR3 is 16 residues. Germline V CDR1 and CDR2: SGHVS, FNYEAQ.

The genes are TRBV7-8 and TRBJ1-2; a weak D match, TRBD1 (5 bases). The CDR3 spans 12 residues. CDR1 and CDR2 (germline): SGHVS, FQNEAQ. The V end was cut by 4 bases, the J end by 5 bases, with 8 bases between. CDR3 sequence reads: CASSSQGYGYTF. In nucleotides, the CDR3 is TGTGCCAGCAGCTCGCAGGGTTATGGCTACACCTTC.

This chain joins TRBV7-6 and TRBJ2-1, with D perhaps TRBD2 (6 bases). The V gene's germline CDR1 is SGHVS and CDR2 FNYEAQ. V gave up 1 base and J gave up 10 bases, with 8 bases separating them. The CDR3 consists of 12 residues. DNA for the CDR3: TGTGCCAGCAGCTTAGGGAGGGCAGAGCAGTTCTTC. Protein: CASSLGRAEQFF.

This clone was detected a few times. The rearrangement links TRBV4-2 to TRBJ2-7, with TRBD2 identical over 11 bases. The ends lost 0 bases at V and 5 bases at J; junction bases unmatched: 9. Germline CDR1 reads LGHNA; CDR2 reads YNFKEQ. There are 17 residues in the CDR3. CDR3 nucleotide sequence: TGTGCCAGCAGCCAAGAGGGGGCCGGGACTAGCGGAAACGAGCAGTACTTC. It is translated as CASSQEGAGTSGNEQYF.